This T cell receptor (beta chain) was captured in a study of Tregs in tolerant kidney transplant recipients. Study-wide background: Sorting of CD4+CD25+CD127- cells followed approximately three-day belatacept mixed lymphocyte reactions, sometimes with roughly five-day graft donor restimulation. Antibodies separated recipient from donor cells. Study-level results: This study did not directly address biological reproducibility. The small number of patients limits these findings pending further validation.

Clones were read by immunoSEQ multiplex PCR, and TCRdb kept only the in-frame ones, dropping some. The sample has about 31,000 clones; 65% to 85% are singletons. As regards this clone: Antigen specificity is unknown.

Germline CDR1 is SGHRS and CDR2 is YFSETQ. The CDR3 has 12 amino acids. V lost 2 bases and J lost 5, with 4 bases in between. This chain uses TRBV5-1 with TRBJ1-4, with D unresolved. Specimen: Tregs from blood cultured with allogeneic cells. The TCR sequence derives from a human donor in good health. DNA of the CDR3: TGCGCCAGCAGCTTTTCGAATGAAAAACTGTTTTTT. The encoded protein is CASSFSNEKLFF.